The clone carrying this T cell receptor (beta chain) was observed a few times. The antigen is undetermined. This entry is derived from a study of T cell repertoires in cytomegalovirus infection. Across the whole study: The public TCR beta signatures pointed to both CMV infection and matching HLA type.

The CDR3 runs to 18 residues. Trimming stripped 3 bases from V and 0 bases from J, with 18 bases between. Germline V gene sequence: CDR1 LNHDA, CDR2 SQIVND (reference sequence). MiXCR, run by TCRdb on the reads, gives a single entry per CDR3 protein. The data contain approximately 600,000 distinct CDR3 sequences, about 39% of them singletons. The TCR comes from a human donor in good health (CMV status not recorded). Some clones in this sample may be carry-over from other donors' samples. The V gene is TRBV19, the J gene TRBJ1-5; tentatively, D is TRBD1 (6 bases). The source material was cultured PBMCs, sampled from culture after CMV antigen stimulation. CDR3 residues: CASSILDVGGYSNQPQHF. DNA for the CDR3: TGTGCCAGTAGTATTTTGGACGTAGGGGGGTATAGCAATCAGCCCCAGCATTTT.